These T cell receptor beta chains were read from a single sample in a study of T cells in Graves' hyperthyroidism and ophthalmopathy. Each CDR3 protein is one row after TCRdb ran MiXCR on the multiplex PCR reads. The data show approximately 600,000 distinct CDR3 sequences, with around 15% seen just once and less than 4.5% held by the top ten. Sequencing input: blood. These receptors all stem from a woman in her twenties or thirties with Graves' hyperthyroidism. CDR3s include the opening cysteine and the closing phenylalanine or tryptophan. Each record gives: CDR3 DNA, CDR3 protein, J gene, clone size, D gene, V gene. A D gene is named only where the DNA matches it firmly. Not all rows give a size; the values are once, few, many and, for expanded clones, a class.

CDR3 DNA: TGTGCCAGCAGCCACCAACTCAACAATGAGCAGTTCTTC
CDR3 protein: CASSHQLNNEQFF
J gene: TRBJ2-1
clone size: few
D gene: .
V gene: TRBV4-2

CDR3 DNA: TGTGCCAGCAGTCCAAGACTAGGTGGCTCCTACAATGAGCAGTTCTTC
CDR3 protein: CASSPRLGGSYNEQFF
J gene: TRBJ2-1
clone size: once
D gene: .
V gene: TRBV28

CDR3 DNA: TGTGCCAGTCAACAGGGGGCGAACAATGAGCAGTTCTTC
CDR3 protein: CASQQGANNEQFF
J gene: TRBJ2-1
clone size: .
D gene: TRBD1
V gene: TRBV19

CDR3 DNA: TGCAGTGCCAGGACAGCTTATAGCAATCAGCCCCAGCATTTT
CDR3 protein: CSARTAYSNQPQHF
J gene: TRBJ1-5
clone size: .
D gene: .
V gene: TRBV20-1

CDR3 DNA: TGTGCCAGCAGCGTAGGAGGGGGACTAGCGGACAATGAGCAGTTCTTC
CDR3 protein: CASSVGGGLADNEQFF
J gene: TRBJ2-1
clone size: few
D gene: TRBD2
V gene: TRBV9

CDR3 DNA: TGTGCCAGCTCACCAGTCGCCGGGCAGGGGGCGGAAACTGAAGCTTTCTTT
CDR3 protein: CASSPVAGQGAETEAFF
J gene: TRBJ1-1
clone size: few
D gene: TRBD1
V gene: TRBV18

CDR3 DNA: TGCAGTGCTAGAGAAAGACTAGCACAAGGTAGTGAGCAGTTCTTC
CDR3 protein: CSARERLAQGSEQFF
J gene: TRBJ2-1
clone size: many
D gene: TRBD2
V gene: TRBV20-1

CDR3 DNA: TGTGCCAGCAGTTCCGACAGGGACTGGAGGCAGTACTTC
CDR3 protein: CASSSDRDWRQYF
J gene: TRBJ2-7
clone size: many
D gene: .
V gene: TRBV12-3/TRBV12-4

CDR3 DNA: TGTGCCAGCAGCTTTACTTCCAGGGCCCAAGAGACCCAGTACTTC
CDR3 protein: CASSFTSRAQETQYF
J gene: TRBJ2-5
clone size: many
D gene: .
V gene: TRBV11-2

CDR3 DNA: TGTGCCACCAGTGATTTGGGACTTGACGAGCAGTACTTC
CDR3 protein: CATSDLGLDEQYF
J gene: TRBJ2-7
clone size: .
D gene: .
V gene: TRBV24-1

CDR3 DNA: TGTGCCAGCAGCCAGACAGGGGGCGTGCAGTACTTC
CDR3 protein: CASSQTGGVQYF
J gene: TRBJ2-7
clone size: many
D gene: TRBD1
V gene: TRBV7-9

CDR3 DNA: TGTGCCAGCGCCGGGACTAGCGGATCAGATACGCAGTATTTT
CDR3 protein: CASAGTSGSDTQYF
J gene: TRBJ2-3
clone size: few
D gene: TRBD2
V gene: TRBV6-1

CDR3 DNA: TGCAGCGTTGAAGACCGGACAGGCCAATACACCGGGGAGCTGTTTTTT
CDR3 protein: CSVEDRTGQYTGELFF
J gene: TRBJ2-2
clone size: .
D gene: TRBD1
V gene: TRBV29-1

CDR3 DNA: TGTGCCAGCAGTAAACAGCGTTACACAGATACGCAGTATTTT
CDR3 protein: CASSKQRYTDTQYF
J gene: TRBJ2-3
clone size: many
D gene: .
V gene: TRBV7-2